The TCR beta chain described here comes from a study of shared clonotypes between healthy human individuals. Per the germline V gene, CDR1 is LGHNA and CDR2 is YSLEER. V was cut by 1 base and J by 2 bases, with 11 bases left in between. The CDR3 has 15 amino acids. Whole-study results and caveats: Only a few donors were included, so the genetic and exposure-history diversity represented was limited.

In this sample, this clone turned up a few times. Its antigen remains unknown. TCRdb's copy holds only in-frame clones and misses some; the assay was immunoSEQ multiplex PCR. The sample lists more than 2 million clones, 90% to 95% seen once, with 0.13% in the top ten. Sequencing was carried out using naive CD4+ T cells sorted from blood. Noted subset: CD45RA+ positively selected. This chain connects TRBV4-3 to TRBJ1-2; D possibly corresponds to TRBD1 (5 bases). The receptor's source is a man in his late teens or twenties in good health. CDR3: CASSQVGHSNYGYTF. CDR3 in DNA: TGCGCCAGCAGCCAAGTAGGACACTCGAACTATGGCTACACCTTC.